This passage covers 24 T cell receptor beta chains from one sample sequenced in a study of T cell repertoires in MIS-A myocarditis (dated by TCRdb to the early 2020s). Library generation was performed with the immunoSEQ multiplex PCR assay. TCRdb provides this immuneACCESS table in a form limited to in-frame rearrangements. Some clones are lacking; in checked studies, under half of them reflect an unresolved V gene, and why the rest are absent is not known. For this sample there are about 6,600 clones; around four fifths appear just once. The ten largest account for approximately 18% of the sample. Sequencing was done on a sample of right inferior lung lobe tissue obtained at autopsy. The source of these receptors is a man younger than 30 with fulminant myocarditis from multisystem inflammatory syndrome in adults (MIS-A) after COVID-19.

The V and J genes are TRBV10-1 and TRBJ2-1; a weak D match, TRBD2 (6 bases). Germline CDR1 WNHNN, CDR2 SYGVQD (reference sequence). The CDR3 runs 14 residues. The V end lost 2 bases, the J end lost 5 bases, and 10 bases lay between the germline ends. CDR3 sequence (DNA): TGCGCCAGCAGTGAGGCTAGCGCCAACAATGAGCAGTTCTTC. It specifies CASSEASANNEQFF.

The CDR3 reads CSGLSSGRQAFF. The CDR3, as DNA: TGCAGCGGCCTAAGCTCAGGGCGGCAAGCTTTCTTT. The chain carries TRBV29-1 and TRBJ1-1; D possibly corresponds to TRBD1 (5 bases). Germline V gene lookup returns CDR1 SQVTM and CDR2 ANQGSEA. This CDR3 is built from 12 residues. The V and J ends lost 7 bases and 9 bases respectively, with 18 bases between them.

V usage is TRBV5-1 and J usage is TRBJ2-1; D is ambiguous. The CDR3 contains 15 residues. Germline CDR1 and CDR2: SGHRS and YFSETQ. Trimming shortened V by 5 bases and J by 8 bases, and 20 bases separated the two germline ends. The CDR3 here is CASSQRASRIDEQFF. CDR3 in DNA: TGCGCCAGCAGTCAACGGGCCAGCCGAATCGATGAGCAGTTCTTC.

The rearrangement uses TRBV7-9 and TRBJ1-5; D call uncertain. The CDR3 has 16 amino acids. Germline V gives CDR1 SEHNR, CDR2 FQNEAQ (reference sequence). Between the trimmed V and J ends, which lost 0 bases and 0 bases, there was a span of 9 bases. In DNA form, the CDR3 reads TGTGCCAGCAGCTTAGCGAGTCGGATTAGCAATCAGCCCCAGCATTTT. The encoded protein is CASSLASRISNQPQHF.

The chain joins TRBV5-6 to TRBJ1-4; maybe TRBD1 (6 bases). V lost 1 base and J 7 bases, leaving 11 bases between the germline ends. Germline CDR1 reads SGHDT; CDR2 reads YYEEEE. CDR3 length: 14 amino acids. CDR3 bases: TGTGCCAGCAGCTTGACAGGGTCGGGTGAAAAACTGTTTTTT. Translated, it gives CASSLTGSGEKLFF.

This clone was observed a few times. The chain recombines TRBV2 with TRBJ1-3; no definite D call. The ends were cut back, 6 bases at V and 1 base at J, with 13 bases in the middle. Per germline, CDR1 SNHLY and CDR2 FYNNEI. This CDR3 region has 15 residues. The CDR3 sequence: CASSSQLLSGNTIYF. In DNA form, the CDR3 reads TGTGCCAGCAGCTCCCAGCTTCTTTCTGGAAACACCATATATTTT.

This chain joins TRBV7-9 and TRBJ2-2; 12 bases match TRBD2. Germline CDR1 SEHNR, CDR2 FQNEAQ (reference sequence). V was clipped by 5 bases and J by 4 bases; unmatched bases: 14. CDR3 length: 19 amino acids. CDR3 DNA: TGTGCCAGCAGCGCCCCGAGAGGGCTAGCGGGAGGGCCCACCGGGGAGCTGTTTTTT. As protein: CASSAPRGLAGGPTGELFF. Full variable domain (missing parts from reference TRBV7-9 and TRBJ2-2): DTGVSQNPRHKITKRGQNVTFRCDPISEHNRLYWYRQTLGQGPEFLTYFQNEAQLEKSRLLSDRFSAERPKGSFSTLEIQRTEQGDSAMYLCASSAPRGLAGGPTGELFFGEGSRLTVL.

The rearrangement links TRBV24-1 to TRBJ2-1; 10 bases line up with TRBD2. With V trimmed by 0 bases and J by 1 base, 5 bases remained unmatched. The CDR3 sequence is 18 residues long. The germline V gene encodes CDR1 KGHDR and CDR2 SFDVKD. This CDR3 reads CATSDLASGSRSYNEQFF. The DNA for the CDR3 is TGTGCCACCAGTGATTTGGCTAGCGGGAGTAGGTCCTACAATGAGCAGTTCTTC.

This sequence joins TRBV30 and TRBJ2-7, with D tentatively TRBD1 (6 bases). This CDR3 has 13 residues. The ends were cut back, 0 bases at V and 6 bases at J, with 12 bases in the middle. Per the germline V gene, CDR1 is GTSNPN and CDR2 is SVGIG (reference sequence). The CDR3 here is CAWSVFAGAEQYF. The CDR3 DNA is TGTGCCTGGAGTGTATTTGCAGGGGCCGAGCAGTACTTC. The full variable domain, with the rest looked up from reference TRBV30 and TRBJ2-7, is SQTIHQWPATLVQPVGSPLSLECTVEGTSNPNLYWYRQAAGRGLQLLFYSVGIGQISSEVPQNLSASRPQDRQFILSSKKLLLSDSGFYLCAWSVFAGAEQYFGPGTRLTVT.

V gene TRBV2 combines with J gene TRBJ1-5; 7 bases are shared with TRBD1. The germline CDR1 and CDR2 sequences are SNHLY and FYNNEI. The trim removed 2 bases at V and 0 bases at J, leaving 4 bases unmatched. This CDR3 comprises 16 residues. CDR3 amino acids: CASSEKGQTSNQPQHF. In DNA, the CDR3 is TGTGCCAGCAGTGAAAAGGGACAGACTAGCAATCAGCCCCAGCATTTT.

This clone was detected only a few times. The chain combines TRBV14 with TRBJ1-1, with a weak D call TRBD1 (5 bases). V was clipped by 0 bases and J by 1 base, with 9 bases between them. This CDR3 is built from 15 residues. CDR1 is SGHDN and CDR2 is FVKESK in the germline V gene. CDR3 nucleotide sequence: TGTGCCAGCAGCCAAGATCGAAGGGGGAACACTGAAGCTTTCTTT. Residues: CASSQDRRGNTEAFF.

The J gene is TRBJ1-4, the V gene TRBV5-4, with D hard to call. CDR3 length equals 15 residues. Trimming took 0 bases from V and 3 from J, leaving 9 bases between them. CDR1 SGHNT and CDR2 YYREEE come from the germline V gene (reference sequence). CDR3 DNA: TGTGCCAGCAGCTTGGAAAGCGGGTCTAATGAAAAACTGTTTTTT. Its protein is CASSLESGSNEKLFF. The full variable domain, its missing parts supplied by reference TRBV5-4 and TRBJ1-4, is ETGVTQSPTHLIKTRGQQVTLRCSSQSGHNTVSWYQQALGQGPQFIFQYYREEENGRGNFPPRFSGLQFPNYSSELNVNALELDDSALYLCASSLESGSNEKLFFGSGTQLSVL.

The J gene is TRBJ2-5, the V gene TRBV5-4; 11 bases align to TRBD1. The germline CDR1 and CDR2 sequences are SGHNT and YYREEE (reference sequence). The CDR3 is 15 residues long. Germline trimming cut 0 bases from V and 5 bases from J; bases unmatched to any gene: 3. The CDR3 region is CASSLEGQGGETQYF. CDR3 nucleotide sequence: TGTGCCAGCAGCTTGGAGGGACAGGGGGGGGAGACCCAGTACTTC.

The genes are TRBV30 and TRBJ1-2, with D possibly TRBD1 on 6 matching bases. Germline V lookup: CDR1 GTSNPN, CDR2 SVGIG (reference sequence). V was cut by 5 bases and J by 0 bases, with 22 bases left in between. The CDR3 totals 17 residues. The CDR3 region is CAWSRGAGAGANYGYTF. In DNA form, the CDR3 reads TGTGCCTGGTCCCGAGGGGCAGGGGCCGGTGCTAACTATGGCTACACCTTC.

This sequence joins TRBV4-2 and TRBJ1-2; unclear D gene. In germline, CDR1 is LGHNA, CDR2 YNFKEQ. V was shortened by 0 bases and J by 4 bases, with 9 bases between the two germline ends. This CDR3 has 14 residues. The CDR3 here is CASSQEASFYGYTF. The CDR3 DNA reads TGTGCCAGCAGCCAAGAAGCCTCTTTCTATGGCTACACCTTC.

The CDR3 sequence: CASTLTAVGPFYEQYF. DNA of the CDR3: TGTGCCAGCACTCTAACGGCGGTAGGTCCTTTCTACGAGCAGTACTTC. The chain joins TRBV28 to TRBJ2-7; D gene unclear. The germline V and J ends were trimmed by 7 bases and 3 bases, with 22 bases remaining between them. CDR1 MDHEN and CDR2 SYDVKM come from the germline V gene. This CDR3 has 16 residues.

The genes are TRBV6-6 and TRBJ2-2; TRBD2 aligns across 8 bases. The CDR3 extends over 15 amino acids. Germline values: CDR1 MNHNY, CDR2 SVGAGI (reference sequence). V was pared by 5 bases and J by 2 bases, with 4 bases of the junction left unmatched. In DNA, the CDR3 is TGTGCCAGCAGTCCTACTAGCGGTAACACCGGGGAGCTGTTTTTT. Amino acids: CASSPTSGNTGELFF.

This chain connects TRBV4-2 to TRBJ2-7; possible D gene TRBD2, 6 bases. Trimming stripped 4 bases from V and 7 bases from J, with 17 bases between. Germline V gene data show CDR1 as LGHNA and CDR2 as YNFKEQ. The CDR3 length is 14 residues. CDR3 bases: TGTGCCAGCAGCCCCGGAGGGGCTCCTGGGGAGCAGTACTTC. Translated: CASSPGGAPGEQYF.

The gene calls are TRBV28 and TRBJ1-4; D not certain. Germline-derived CDR1 and CDR2 are MDHEN and SYDVKM. The length of the CDR3 is 15 residues. V lost 3 bases to trimming and J lost 1 base, with 9 bases between them. CDR3 in DNA: TGTGCCAGCAGTTTGTTAGGTTTAACTAATGAAAAACTGTTTTTT. Its translation is CASSLLGLTNEKLFF.

This clone came up once. The chain links TRBV11-1 to TRBJ1-1; D is perhaps TRBD1 (5 bases). The CDR3 runs to 15 residues. Between the trimmed V and J ends, which lost 3 bases and 2 bases, there was a span of 13 bases. Germline V gene sequence: CDR1 SGHAT, CDR2 FQDESV (reference sequence). The CDR3 reads CASSLKTGVNTEAFF. The CDR3 DNA is TGTGCCAGCAGCTTGAAGACGGGGGTAAACACTGAAGCTTTCTTT. Full variable domain (remainder filled in from reference TRBV11-1 and TRBJ1-1): EAEVAQSPRYKITEKSQAVAFWCDPISGHATLYWYRQILGQGPELLVQFQDESVVDDSQLPKDRFSAERLKGVDSTLKIQPAELGDSAMYLCASSLKTGVNTEAFFGQGTRLTVV.

V usage is TRBV24-1 and J usage is TRBJ1-2, with 7 bases fitting TRBD1. CDR1 is KGHDR, CDR2 SFDVKD, per germline. This CDR3 is built from 12 residues. V shed 9 bases and J 3 bases; nucleotides not matched to a gene: 3. In DNA form, the CDR3 reads TGTGCCACCCGTGGACAGGACTATGGCTACACCTTC. Translation: CATRGQDYGYTF.

This clone turned up a few times. One end of the junction fails to match germline, which may point to a read error. The gene calls are TRBV5-1 and TRBJ1-6, with 9 bases matching TRBD1. The CDR3 has 15 residues. Germline V CDR1 and CDR2: SGHRS, YFSETQ. The CDR3, as DNA: TGCGCCAGCAGATTGGGACAGGGTGGGGATTCACCCCTCCACTTT. As protein: CASRLGQGGDSPLHF. Variable domain in full (rest from reference TRBV5-1 and TRBJ1-6): KAGVTQTPRYLIKTRGQQVTLSCSPISGHRSVSWYQQTPGQGLQFLFEYFSETQRNKGNFPGRFSGRQFSNSRSEMNVSTLELGDSALYLCASRLGQGGDSPLHFGNGTRLTVT.

The chain uses TRBV10-3 and TRBJ1-3; the match to TRBD1 covers 9 bases. The CDR3 consists of 16 residues. In germline, CDR1 is ENHRY, CDR2 SYGVKD. Trimming at V came to 0 bases and at J to 7 bases, leaving 7 bases not matched to a gene. The DNA of the CDR3 is TGTGCCATCAGTGAGTCGAGGACAGGGGTTATGAACACCATATATTTT. Protein sequence: CAISESRTGVMNTIYF.

The CDR3 bases are TGCGCCAGCAGCTCCGGGACAGGGATCTATGGCTACACCTTC. It translates to CASSSGTGIYGYTF. The chain employs TRBV5-1 and TRBJ1-2; TRBD1 matches at 9 bases. This CDR3 comprises 14 residues. V lost 3 bases and J lost 4; bases outside the gene matches: 4. Germline V CDR1 and CDR2: SGHRS, YFSETQ.